This TCR beta chain derives from a study of blood T cells in healthy people across ages. A second PCR of roughly 7 to 11 cycles used a sample-barcoded 5' primer and a J-beta primer mix. A template-switch adaptor with 12 random nucleotides tagged each cDNA molecule. TCRdb re-derived calls from the 5' RACE reads in MiXCR, one entry per CDR3 protein. The repertoire includes more than 750,000 distinct CDR3 sequences, roughly 28% of them detected once, and approximately 10% sits in the top ten. This clonotype has more than one count but fewer than ten. These records were also assigned to another study, of T cells of mothers and their children. That investigation notes: With the M1S primer of the second PCR, sample barcodes and 2-4 random nucleotides were added. Mothers and children who were related shared slightly more overlap than unrelated pairs, but not significantly more.

The clonotype was recovered from a middle-aged woman in good health. Sequenced sample: blood.

Here the CDR3 DNA reads TGTGCCAGCAGTTTCATGGTCACTGAAGCTTTCTTT. It translates to CASSFMVTEAFF. The chain carries TRBV28 and TRBJ1-1; no definite D call. The CDR3 length is 12 residues. V was trimmed by 3 bases and J by 4 bases, leaving 6 bases between them. Germline V gives CDR1 MDHEN, CDR2 SYDVKM.